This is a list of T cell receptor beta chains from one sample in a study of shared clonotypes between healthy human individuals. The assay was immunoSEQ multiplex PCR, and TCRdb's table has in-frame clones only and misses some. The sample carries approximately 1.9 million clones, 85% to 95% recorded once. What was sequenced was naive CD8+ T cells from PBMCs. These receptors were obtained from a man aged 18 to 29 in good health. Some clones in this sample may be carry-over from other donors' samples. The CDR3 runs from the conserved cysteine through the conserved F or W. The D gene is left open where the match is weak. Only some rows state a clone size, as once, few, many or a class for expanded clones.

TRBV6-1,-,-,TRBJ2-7,CASSEAIWSSYEQYF,TGTGCCAGCAGTGAAGCCATTTGGTCCTCCTACGAGCAGTACTTC
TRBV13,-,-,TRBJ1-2,CASSPRMAEDYGYTF,TGTGCCAGCAGCCCAAGAATGGCCGAAGACTATGGCTACACCTTC
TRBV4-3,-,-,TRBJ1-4,CASSQGTRGEKLFF,TGCGCCAGCAGCCAAGGGACGAGAGGCGAAAAACTGTTTTTT
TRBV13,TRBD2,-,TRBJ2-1,CASSPRTSGRANEQFF,TGTGCCAGCAGCCCCCGGACTAGCGGGAGGGCCAATGAGCAGTTCTTC
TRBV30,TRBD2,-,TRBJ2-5,CALDRWGLAEKQETQYF,TGTGCCCTGGATCGTTGGGGACTAGCGGAGAAACAAGAGACCCAGTACTTC
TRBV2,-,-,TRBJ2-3,CASESGDTDTQYF,TGTGCCAGCGAGTCGGGGGACACAGATACGCAGTATTTT
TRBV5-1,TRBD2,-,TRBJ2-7,CASSLEGLTSGTYEQYF,TGCGCCAGCAGCTTAGAGGGCCTAACTAGCGGGACCTACGAGCAGTACTTC
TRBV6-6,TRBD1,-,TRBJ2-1,CASSYPDRGPNEQFF,TGTGCCAGCAGTTACCCCGACAGGGGCCCCAATGAGCAGTTCTTC
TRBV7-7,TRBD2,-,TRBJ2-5,CASTPGTTQETQYF,TGTGCCAGCACCCCCGGGACTACACAAGAGACCCAGTACTTC
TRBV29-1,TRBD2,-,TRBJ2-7,CSVEVTAGGTYEQYF,TGCAGCGTTGAAGTCACCGCGGGGGGAACTTACGAGCAGTACTTC
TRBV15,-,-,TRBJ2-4,CATSREFAKNIQYF,TGTGCCACCAGCAGAGAGTTTGCCAAAAACATTCAGTACTTC
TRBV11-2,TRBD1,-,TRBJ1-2,CASSGRQGNYGYTF,TGTGCCAGCAGCGGAAGACAGGGGAACTATGGCTACACCTTC
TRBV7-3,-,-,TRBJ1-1,CASSTDRNTEAFF,TGTGCCAGCAGCACCGACAGGAACACTGAAGCTTTCTTT
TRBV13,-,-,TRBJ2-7,CASSQPRDNSYEQYF,TGTGCCAGCAGCCAGCCCAGGGACAACTCCTACGAGCAGTACTTC
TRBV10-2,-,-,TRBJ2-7,CASSELAASYEQYF,TGCGCCAGCAGTGAGTTAGCCGCGTCCTACGAGCAGTACTTC
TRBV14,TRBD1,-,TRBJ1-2,CASSHPGDRGHDGYTF,TGTGCCAGCAGCCACCCGGGGGACAGGGGGCATGATGGCTACACCTTC
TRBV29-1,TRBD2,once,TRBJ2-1,CSVALGGSTYNEQFF,TGCAGCGTGGCCCTCGGCGGGAGTACCTACAATGAGCAGTTCTTC
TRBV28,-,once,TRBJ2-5,CASSPREAQETQYF,TGTGCCAGCAGCCCCAGGGAAGCCCAAGAGACCCAGTACTTC
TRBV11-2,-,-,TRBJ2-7,CASSPRGEQYF,TGTGCCAGCAGCCCTCGGGGCGAGCAGTACTTC
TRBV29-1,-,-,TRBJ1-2,CSVVTDLGYGYTF,TGCAGCGTTGTGACAGACTTAGGCTATGGCTACACCTTC
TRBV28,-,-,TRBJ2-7,CASSLLVAGEYEQYF,TGTGCCAGCAGTTTATTGGTAGCAGGGGAGTACGAGCAGTACTTC
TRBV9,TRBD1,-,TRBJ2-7,CASSFTSGTGVYEQYF,TGTGCCAGCAGCTTCACCTCCGGGACAGGGGTTTACGAGCAGTACTTC
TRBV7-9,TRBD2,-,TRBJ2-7,CASSLTSGRGEQYF,TGTGCCAGCAGTTTGACTAGCGGGAGGGGCGAGCAGTACTTC
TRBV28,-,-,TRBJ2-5,CAAGRPLQETQYF,TGTGCAGCCGGCCGCCCGTTGCAAGAGACCCAGTACTTC
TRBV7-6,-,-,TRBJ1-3,CASSYTVTGNSGNTIYF,TGTGCCAGCAGCTACACCGTAACTGGCAACTCTGGAAACACCATATATTTT
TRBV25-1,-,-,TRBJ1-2,CASSESLAHYGYTF,TGTGCCAGCAGTGAGTCCTTGGCTCACTATGGCTACACCTTC
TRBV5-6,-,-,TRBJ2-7,CASSFGRGVYEQYF,TGTGCCAGCAGCTTCGGCAGGGGTGTCTACGAGCAGTACTTC
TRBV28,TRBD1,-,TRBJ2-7,CASTPGQGGYEQYF,TGTGCCAGCACCCCCGGACAGGGCGGTTACGAGCAGTACTTC
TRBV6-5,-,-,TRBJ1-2,CASSGGRVTNYGYTF,TGTGCCAGCAGTGGGGGAAGGGTTACTAACTATGGCTACACCTTC
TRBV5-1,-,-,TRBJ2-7,CASSLDWPYEQYF,TGCGCCAGCAGCTTGGACTGGCCCTACGAGCAGTACTTC
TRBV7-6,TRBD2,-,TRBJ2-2,CASSPLNGLAANTGELFF,TGTGCCAGCAGCCCATTGAATGGACTAGCGGCGAACACCGGGGAGCTGTTTTTT
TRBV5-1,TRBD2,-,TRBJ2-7,CASSLGGTSGSRNEQYF,TGCGCCAGCAGCTTGGGGGGGACTAGCGGGAGTAGAAACGAGCAGTACTTC
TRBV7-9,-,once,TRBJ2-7,CASTDGAWGVSYEQYF,TGTGCCAGCACCGATGGAGCGTGGGGGGTCTCCTACGAGCAGTACTTC
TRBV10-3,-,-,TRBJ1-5,CAISALPTEYSNQPQHF,TGTGCCATCAGTGCCCTCCCGACAGAATATAGCAATCAGCCCCAGCATTTT
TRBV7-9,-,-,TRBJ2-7,CASSVGLFYEQYF,TGTGCCAGCAGCGTCGGACTATTTTACGAGCAGTACTTC
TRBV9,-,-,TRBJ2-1,CASSTNNEQFF,TGTGCCAGCAGCACAAACAATGAGCAGTTCTTC
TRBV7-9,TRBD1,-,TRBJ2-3,CASSFGQAPSTDTQYF,TGTGCCAGCAGCTTCGGACAGGCACCTAGCACAGATACGCAGTATTTT
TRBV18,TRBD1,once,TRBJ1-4,CASSLSDRDATNEKLFF,TGTGCCAGCTCACTATCGGACAGGGATGCAACTAATGAAAAACTGTTTTTT
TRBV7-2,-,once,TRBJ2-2,CASSLGPYGAGELFF,TGTGCCAGCAGCTTAGGCCCTTACGGGGCCGGGGAGCTGTTTTTT
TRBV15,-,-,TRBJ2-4,CATSRDPSSVTKNIQYF,TGTGCCACCAGCAGAGATCCAAGTAGCGTGACCAAAAACATTCAGTACTTC
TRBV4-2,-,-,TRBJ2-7,CASSQGRYLNEQYF,TGTGCCAGCAGCCAAGGCCGATATTTAAACGAGCAGTACTTC
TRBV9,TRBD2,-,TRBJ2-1,CASSVALAGAYNEQFF,TGTGCCAGCAGCGTAGCTCTAGCGGGGGCTTACAATGAGCAGTTCTTC
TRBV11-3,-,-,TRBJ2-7,CASSLAPPDRIYEQYF,TGTGCCAGCAGCTTAGCTCCTCCGGACAGAATATACGAGCAGTACTTC
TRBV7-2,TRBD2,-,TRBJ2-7,CASSLVLAGDDEQYF,TGTGCCAGCAGCTTAGTTCTAGCGGGAGACGACGAGCAGTACTTC
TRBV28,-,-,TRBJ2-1,CASSLIRDIYNEQFF,TGTGCCAGCAGTTTAATCCGGGACATCTACAATGAGCAGTTCTTC
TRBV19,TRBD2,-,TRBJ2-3,CASRGLAGEADTQYF,TGTGCCAGTCGGGGACTAGCGGGAGAGGCAGATACGCAGTATTTT
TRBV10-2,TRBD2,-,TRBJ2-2,CASSESRTSGSSTGELFF,TGCGCCAGCAGTGAGTCCAGGACTAGCGGGAGTTCAACCGGGGAGCTGTTTTTT